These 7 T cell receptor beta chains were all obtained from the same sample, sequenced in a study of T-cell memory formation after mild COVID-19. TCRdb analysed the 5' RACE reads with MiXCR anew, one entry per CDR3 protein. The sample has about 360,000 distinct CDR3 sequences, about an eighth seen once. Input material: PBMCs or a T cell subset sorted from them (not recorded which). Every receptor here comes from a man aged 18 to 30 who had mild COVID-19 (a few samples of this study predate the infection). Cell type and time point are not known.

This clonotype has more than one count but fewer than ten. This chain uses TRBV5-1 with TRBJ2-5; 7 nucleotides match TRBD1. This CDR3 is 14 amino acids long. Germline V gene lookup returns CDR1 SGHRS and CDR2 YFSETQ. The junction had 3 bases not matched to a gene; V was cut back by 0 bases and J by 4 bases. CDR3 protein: CASSLGQGRETQYF. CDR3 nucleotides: TGCGCCAGCAGCTTGGGACAGGGAAGAGAGACCCAGTACTTC.

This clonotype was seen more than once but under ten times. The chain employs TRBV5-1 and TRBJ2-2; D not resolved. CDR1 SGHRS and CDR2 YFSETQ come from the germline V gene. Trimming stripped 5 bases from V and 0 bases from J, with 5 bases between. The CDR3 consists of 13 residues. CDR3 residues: CASRPPNTGELFF. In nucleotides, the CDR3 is TGCGCCAGCAGGCCGCCGAACACCGGGGAGCTGTTTTTT.

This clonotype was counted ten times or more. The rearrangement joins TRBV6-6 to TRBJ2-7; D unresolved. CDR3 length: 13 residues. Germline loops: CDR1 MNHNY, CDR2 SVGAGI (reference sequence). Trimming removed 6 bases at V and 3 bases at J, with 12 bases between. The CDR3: CASRGRSSYEQYF. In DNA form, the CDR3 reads TGTGCCAGCAGAGGACGCTCAAGCTACGAGCAGTACTTC.

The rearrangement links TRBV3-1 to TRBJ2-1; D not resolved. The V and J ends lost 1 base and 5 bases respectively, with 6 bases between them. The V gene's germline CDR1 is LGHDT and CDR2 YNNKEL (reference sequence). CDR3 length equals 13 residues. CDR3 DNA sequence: TGTGCCAGCAGCCAAGGTAGGGACAATGAGCAGTTCTTC. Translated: CASSQGRDNEQFF.

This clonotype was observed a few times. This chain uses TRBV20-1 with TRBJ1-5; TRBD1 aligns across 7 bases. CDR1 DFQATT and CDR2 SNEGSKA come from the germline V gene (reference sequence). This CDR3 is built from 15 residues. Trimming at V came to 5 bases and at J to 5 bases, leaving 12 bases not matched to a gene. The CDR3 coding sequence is TGCAGTGCTCCGATTAGCCCGACAGGGTATCAGCCCCAGCATTTT. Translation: CSAPISPTGYQPQHF.

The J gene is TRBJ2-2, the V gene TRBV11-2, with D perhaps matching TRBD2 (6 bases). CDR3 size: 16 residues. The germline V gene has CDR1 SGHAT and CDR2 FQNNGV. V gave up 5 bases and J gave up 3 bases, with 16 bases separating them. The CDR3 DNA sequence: TGTGCCAGCAGCCCCCGCGGAGGGGCTTACACCGGGGAGCTGTTTTTT. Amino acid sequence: CASSPRGGAYTGELFF.

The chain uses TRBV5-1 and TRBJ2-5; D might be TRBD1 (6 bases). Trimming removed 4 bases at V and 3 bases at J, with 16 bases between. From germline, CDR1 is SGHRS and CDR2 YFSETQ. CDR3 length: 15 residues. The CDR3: CASSLGATKEETQYF. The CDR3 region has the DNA TGCGCCAGCAGCCTGGGGGCAACTAAGGAAGAGACCCAGTACTTC.